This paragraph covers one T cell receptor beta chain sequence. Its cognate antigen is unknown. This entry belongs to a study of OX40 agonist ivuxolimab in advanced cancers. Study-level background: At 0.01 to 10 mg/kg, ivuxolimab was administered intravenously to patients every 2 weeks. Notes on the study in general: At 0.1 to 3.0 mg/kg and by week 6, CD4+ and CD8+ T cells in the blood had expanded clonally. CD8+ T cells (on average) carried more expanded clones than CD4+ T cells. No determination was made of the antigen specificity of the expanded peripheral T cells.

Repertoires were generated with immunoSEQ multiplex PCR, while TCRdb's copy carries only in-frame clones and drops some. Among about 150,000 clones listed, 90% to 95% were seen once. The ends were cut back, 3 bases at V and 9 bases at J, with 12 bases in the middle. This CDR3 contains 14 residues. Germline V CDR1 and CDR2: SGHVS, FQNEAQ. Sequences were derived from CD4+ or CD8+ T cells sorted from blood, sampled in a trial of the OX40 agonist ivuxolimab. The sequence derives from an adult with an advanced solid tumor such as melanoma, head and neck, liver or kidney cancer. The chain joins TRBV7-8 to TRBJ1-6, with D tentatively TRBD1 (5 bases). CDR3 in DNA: TGTGCCAGCAGCTTGGGCAGCGACAGTTCACCCCTCCACTTT. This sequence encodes CASSLGSDSSPLHF.